This is a list of T cell receptor beta chains from one sample in a study of blood T cells in healthy people across ages. TCRdb redid the calling of the 5' RACE reads with MiXCR, one entry per CDR3 protein. This table holds around 400,000 distinct CDR3 sequences, approximately 47% found once. The sequenced material came from blood. These receptors were collected from a man aged 55 to 70 in good health. CDR3s include the opening cysteine and the closing phenylalanine or tryptophan.

>TRBV29-1
CSVDHPERGYTF
>TRBV12-3/TRBV12-4
CASSQTGLAETLGADTQYF
>TRBV7-2
CASSPRVIDEQYF
>TRBV10-2
CASKSAGGRSDTQYF
>TRBV18
CASSPPRRGGRDEQFF
>TRBV7-3
CASSPLAEGPSGANVLTF
>TRBV28
CASSLWGGSLNIQYF
>TRBV7-2
CASSSRTGRGSYEQYF
>TRBV10-3
CATSSGWADTQYF
>TRBV28
CASTGGSYEQYF
>TRBV29-1
CSVADSEQFF
>TRBV7-2
CASRPSINLYGYTF
>TRBV20-1
CSATSGGITYEQYF
>TRBV29-1
CSVGGSLAGEAFF
>TRBV2
CASRGTGALNEKLFF
>TRBV14
CASSQASRGYGYTF
>TRBV7-2
CASTYPRGNYGCTF
>TRBV10-1
CTSSDQGTNEQFF
>TRBV3-1
CASSQGTDNEQFF
>TRBV24-1
CATSDPDLSSYNEQYF
>TRBV7-2
CASSPSGRSSGTQYF
>TRBV27
CASTLRDRGRDTQYF
>TRBV24-1
CATNGTIGAQFF
>TRBV20-1
CSAVPGLAIEQYF
>TRBV6-5
CASTMGQGAPNEQFF
>TRBV20-1
CSARDWGNFEAFF
>TRBV24-1
CATSDPTSGDQETQYF
>TRBV20-1
CSALDSPMTGEQYF
>TRBV7-8
CASRPPGLQDTQYF
>TRBV10-3
CAISDPGTTNSYEQYF
>TRBV5-1
CVSSWDSGGYGYTF
>TRBV20-1
CCARQPLGREGPHNEQFF
>TRBV7-8
CASSLVVGNTEAFF
>TRBV6-1
CASSEAGWDEKLFF
>TRBV10-1
CASSRTLNYGYTF
>TRBV4-3
CASSQVDRGSYNEQFF
>TRBV19
CASTQGTDNQPQHF
>TRBV29-1
CSGGQGANEQYF
>TRBV20-1
CSAHGQAQETQYF
>TRBV11-2
CASSTRSGLTYEQYF
>TRBV7-3
CASSLSSGGAYEQYF
>TRBV20-1
CSAARDRTYEQYF
>TRBV5-6
CASRPLRTDTQYF
>TRBV5-1
CASSLRGPYNEQYF
>TRBV4-2
CASSQVASGRSETQYF